This T cell receptor beta chain was retrieved from a study of T cell clones after liver transplantation. This clone came up once. TCRdb's table, derived via immunoSEQ multiplex PCR, lists solely in-frame clones and lacks some. This table has tens of thousands of clones, roughly 85% appearing once. This receptor was identified in a human patient who received a liver transplant. Some T cells may be the graft donor's. Source: CD4+ T cells from blood, taken 45 to 46 months after liver transplant.

CDR3 protein: CASSYPADIGEQFF. The CDR3 DNA sequence: TGTGCCAGCAGCTACCCGGCTGACATTGGGGAGCAGTTCTTC. The chain carries TRBV13 and TRBJ2-1, with D hard to call. Looked up from germline, CDR1 is PRHDT and CDR2 is FYEKMQ (reference sequence). V was cut by 4 bases and J by 10 bases, with 17 bases left in between. CDR3 length: 14 residues.